This passage covers 21 T cell receptor beta chains from one sample sequenced in a study of blood T cell repertoires in COVID-19. Repertoires were generated with immunoSEQ multiplex PCR, while TCRdb's copy carries only in-frame clones and drops some. The sample lists about 140,000 clones; about 80% were seen once. The source material was peripheral blood. These receptors originate from a man between 65 and 85 years old who had recovered from COVID-19.

The chain links TRBV3-1 (or the pseudogene TRBV3-2) to TRBJ2-5; 9 nucleotides line up with TRBD2. CDR1 LGHDT and CDR2 YNNKEL come from the germline V gene (reference sequence). V lost 0 bases to trimming and J lost 1 base; unmatched junction nucleotides: 3. The CDR3 is 16 amino acids. In nucleotides, the CDR3 is TGTGCCAGCAGCCAAGATCAGCGGGAGGTCCAAGAGACCCAGTACTTC. Protein: CASSQDQREVQETQYF.

The chain couples TRBV13 to TRBJ2-1; 11 nucleotides align to TRBD1. V was clipped by 6 bases and J by 6 bases; unmatched bases: 7. This CDR3 spans 15 amino acids. From germline, CDR1 is PRHDT and CDR2 FYEKMQ (reference sequence). The CDR3 here is CASSLDRGPVNEQFF. The CDR3 DNA is TGTGCCAGCAGTCTGGACAGGGGGCCCGTCAATGAGCAGTTCTTC.

A single count supports this clone. The gene calls are TRBV4-3 and TRBJ1-5; weak D call: TRBD1 (5 bases). Germline CDR1 reads LGHNA; CDR2 reads YSLEER. There are 17 residues in the CDR3. Trimming left V 1 base short and J 1 base short, with 14 bases between. In nucleotides, the CDR3 is TGCGCCAGCAGCCAAGGGACACCCAGAGACAGCAATCAGCCCCAGCATTTT. Translating gives CASSQGTPRDSNQPQHF.

The chain joins TRBV9 to TRBJ1-3; 8 bases map to TRBD1. This CDR3 spans 15 amino acids. CDR1 and CDR2 from the germline V gene are SGDLS and YYNGEE. Germline trimming cut 4 bases from V and 4 bases from J; bases unmatched to any gene: 7. CDR3 DNA sequence: TGTGCCAGCAGCAGTAGGAGACAGGGGGGAAACACCATATATTTT. Protein sequence: CASSSRRQGGNTIYF.

This clone was counted only a few times. The V and J genes are TRBV4-1 and TRBJ2-1, with TRBD2 matching over 7 bases. The junction had 7 bases not matched to a gene; V was cut back by 6 bases and J by 2 bases. The CDR3 covers 15 residues. In germline, CDR1 is MGHRA, CDR2 YSYEKL. CDR3 in DNA: TGCGCCAGCAGGGTCACTAGCGCTACCTACAATGAGCAGTTCTTC. It is translated as CASRVTSATYNEQFF.

This clone has just a few counts. The rearrangement uses TRBV7-8 and TRBJ2-7; 7 bases agree with TRBD1. The CDR3 runs 13 residues. J was trimmed by 7 bases and V by 5 bases; bases with no gene match: 8. The germline CDR1 and CDR2 sequences are SGHVS and FQNEAQ. The DNA of the CDR3 is TGTGCCAGCAGCCGACAGGGCCTCCCGGAGCAGTACTTC. It codes for CASSRQGLPEQYF.

The gene calls are TRBV5-1 and TRBJ2-1, with 7 bases lining up with TRBD2. Germline CDR1 reads SGHRS; CDR2 reads YFSETQ. Losses at the gene ends were 0 bases for V and 1 base for J; bases not matched to a gene: 10. CDR3 length: 18 amino acids. The DNA of the CDR3 is TGCGCCAGCAGCTTGGCCCCCCGGGCTAGCGGATCCTACAATGAGCAGTTCTTC. This codes for CASSLAPRASGSYNEQFF.

The chain recombines TRBV30 with TRBJ2-2; weak D call: TRBD1 (6 bases). Germline CDR1 GTSNPN, CDR2 SVGIG (reference sequence). The length of the CDR3 is 13 residues. Trimming cost V 3 bases and J 2 bases, with 7 bases left between them. DNA for the CDR3: TGTGCCTGGAGGGACAGCAACACCGGGGAGCTGTTTTTT. Encoded protein: CAWRDSNTGELFF.

The V call is TRBV6-6, the J call TRBJ2-2, with 10 positions matching TRBD2. V was pared by 5 bases and J by 0 bases, with 0 bases of the junction left unmatched. Germline CDR1 MNHNY, CDR2 SVGAGI (reference sequence). The CDR3 extends over 15 amino acids. This CDR3 reads CASSGTSANTGELFF. CDR3 DNA: TGTGCCAGCAGTGGGACTAGCGCGAACACCGGGGAGCTGTTTTTT.

This clone was seen a few times. The chain has TRBV6-5 and TRBJ1-1; tentatively, D is TRBD1 (5 bases). Trimming left V 5 bases short and J 4 bases short, with 14 bases between. Per germline, CDR1 MNHEY and CDR2 SVGAGI. The CDR3 length is 14 residues. The DNA for the CDR3 is TGTGCCAGCAGTACCCGACAGCGTTCCACTGAAGCTTTCTTT. Its protein product is CASSTRQRSTEAFF.

This clone was recorded only once. The rearrangement uses TRBV9 and TRBJ1-2, with D possibly matching TRBD1 (5 bases). Germline-derived CDR1 and CDR2 are SGDLS and YYNGEE. V gave up 3 bases and J gave up 4 bases, with 7 bases separating them. This CDR3 has 12 residues. The CDR3 loop reads CASSEQVYGYTF. The CDR3 nucleotides are TGTGCCAGCAGCGAACAGGTCTATGGCTACACCTTC.

This chain links TRBV5-1 with TRBJ2-5; the D gene is possibly TRBD1 (5 bases). Per the germline V gene, CDR1 is SGHRS and CDR2 is YFSETQ. The CDR3 extends over 14 amino acids. Trimming shortened V by 1 base and J by 0 bases, and 7 bases separated the two germline ends. CDR3: CASSLQGNQETQYF. CDR3 coding DNA: TGCGCCAGCAGCTTGCAGGGCAACCAAGAGACCCAGTACTTC.

In its sample, this clone was seen a few times. The chain carries TRBV7-8 and TRBJ1-6, with D hard to call. Trimming removed 6 bases at V and 8 bases at J, with 14 bases between. Per the germline V gene, CDR1 is SGHVS and CDR2 is FQNEAQ. The CDR3 runs 14 residues. Written as DNA, the CDR3 is TGTGCCAGCAGGCCGGAGAGGTCACATTCACCCCTCCACTTT. As protein: CASRPERSHSPLHF.

This chain joins TRBV6-5 and TRBJ2-7; no clear D. CDR1 MNHEY and CDR2 SVGAGI come from the germline V gene. With 2 bases removed from V and 1 base from J, the gap between germline ends came to 12 bases. There are 15 residues in the CDR3. Here the CDR3 DNA reads TGTGCCAGCAGTTACACGCTAGAGGCGTCCTACGAGCAGTACTTC. It encodes CASSYTLEASYEQYF.

The chain combines TRBV7-9 with TRBJ2-7, with a possible D match to TRBD2 (5 bases). This CDR3 is built from 16 residues. V was cut by 6 bases and J by 3 bases, with 21 bases left in between. Germline CDR1 and CDR2: SEHNR and FQNEAQ (reference sequence). For the CDR3, the DNA is TGTGCCAGCAGGATCACCTCGACTAAAAAAGTCTACGAGCAGTACTTC. Translation gives CASRITSTKKVYEQYF.

The chain joins TRBV10-1 to TRBJ1-1; 9 bases are shared with TRBD1. The CDR3 is 16 residues long. Germline V CDR1 and CDR2: WNHNN, SYGVQD (reference sequence). V gave up 3 bases and J gave up 4 bases; unmatched junction bases: 9. This chain's CDR3 is CASSDGTGRYATEAFF. CDR3 in DNA: TGCGCCAGCAGTGATGGGACAGGGAGGTACGCCACTGAAGCTTTCTTT.

The chain joins TRBV7-8 to TRBJ1-4; 7 positions match TRBD1. The trim removed 5 bases at V and 4 bases at J, leaving 4 bases unmatched. The CDR3 consists of 14 residues. CDR1 is SGHVS, CDR2 FQNEAQ, per germline. This chain's CDR3 is CASSRRDSNEKLFF. CDR3 coding DNA: TGTGCCAGCAGCCGACGGGACAGTAATGAAAAACTGTTTTTT.

The V gene is TRBV9, the J gene TRBJ2-1; 14 bases agree with TRBD2. The CDR3 contains 16 residues. The ends lost 4 bases at V and 8 bases at J; junction bases unmatched: 8. The germline CDR1 and CDR2 sequences are SGDLS and YYNGEE. CDR3 protein: CASSSWKTSGRDEQFF. For the CDR3, the DNA is TGTGCCAGCAGCTCTTGGAAGACTAGCGGGAGGGATGAGCAGTTCTTC.

Turning to this clone: At one boundary the junction diverges from the germline segment, which might be a read error. The CDR3 loop reads CAGSSQTGYNEQFF. The CDR3 nucleotides read TGTGCCGGCAGTTCACAAACGGGGTACAATGAGCAGTTCTTC. The J gene is TRBJ2-1, the V gene TRBV6-2 or TRBV6-3; D perhaps matches TRBD2 (5 bases). This CDR3 has 14 residues. The germline gives CDR1 MNHEY, CDR2 SVGEGT.

The chain recombines TRBV5-1 with TRBJ2-4; D gene uncertain. CDR3 length: 15 amino acids. Trimming took 4 bases from V and 3 from J, leaving 14 bases between them. Per germline, CDR1 SGHRS and CDR2 YFSETQ. DNA of the CDR3: TGCGCCAGCAGCCTCCTCCCCAGTGTCAAAAACATTCAGTACTTC. Its translation: CASSLLPSVKNIQYF. The full variable domain, rest sourced from reference TRBV5-1 and TRBJ2-4, is KAGVTQTPRYLIKTRGQQVTLSCSPISGHRSVSWYQQTPGQGLQFLFEYFSETQRNKGNFPGRFSGRQFSNSRSEMNVSTLELGDSALYLCASSLLPSVKNIQYFGAGTRLSVL.

V usage is TRBV5-4 and J usage is TRBJ2-6; TRBD1 matches 8 bases. Germline V gives CDR1 SGHNT, CDR2 YYREEE (reference sequence). This CDR3 is built from 17 residues. J gave up 0 bases and V 4 bases, and 6 bases lay outside the gene matches. Here the CDR3 DNA reads TGTGCCAGCAGCCCCGGGACAGGACCCTCTGGGGCCAACGTCCTGACTTTC. Its protein is CASSPGTGPSGANVLTF. The variable domain in full, with the rest retrieved from reference TRBV5-4 and TRBJ2-6, is ETGVTQSPTHLIKTRGQQVTLRCSSQSGHNTVSWYQQALGQGPQFIFQYYREEENGRGNFPPRFSGLQFPNYSSELNVNALELDDSALYLCASSPGTGPSGANVLTFGAGSRLTVL.